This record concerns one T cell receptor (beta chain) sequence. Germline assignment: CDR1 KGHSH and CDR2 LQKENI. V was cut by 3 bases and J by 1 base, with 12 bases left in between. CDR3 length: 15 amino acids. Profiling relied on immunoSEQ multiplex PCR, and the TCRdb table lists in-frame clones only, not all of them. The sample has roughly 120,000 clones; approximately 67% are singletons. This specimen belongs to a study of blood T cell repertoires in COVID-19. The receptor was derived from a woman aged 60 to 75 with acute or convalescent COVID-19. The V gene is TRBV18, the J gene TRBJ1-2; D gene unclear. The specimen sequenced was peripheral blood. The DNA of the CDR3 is TGTGCCAGCTCACCGGAGGCCGCCATTAACTATGGCTACACCTTC. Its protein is CASSPEAAINYGYTF.